This T cell receptor beta chain appears in the sequencing data of a study of T cells in lung cancer brain metastases. Background on the study: About 90% of the roughly 20 patients had no interval therapy between resections. A median roughly 300 days separated primary and brain metastasis sampling.

No patient had a history of multiple malignancies, as such patients were excluded. TCRdb's table, derived via immunoSEQ multiplex PCR, lists solely in-frame clones and lacks some. The sample holds roughly 4,400 clones; 87% are singletons and the top ten take under 3.5%. Per germline, CDR1 MNHEY and CDR2 SVGAGI. The CDR3 contains 14 residues. V shed 8 bases, J shed 5 bases, and the junction held 10 bases outside the gene matches. Sequencing was carried out using tumor tissue from the primary lung tumor. This sequence joins TRBV6-5 and TRBJ1-1, with 8 bases lining up with TRBD1. The clonotype originates from a woman aged 45-65 years with non-small cell lung cancer. The CDR3 DNA follows: TGTGCCAGCCGGGCGGACAGGGCATTGACTGAAGCTTTCTTT. Translation gives CASRADRALTEAFF.